The rows below give T cell receptor beta chains drawn from one sample of a study of blood T cell repertoires in COVID-19. Sequencing was performed with immunoSEQ multiplex PCR; in TCRdb, only in-frame clones are kept and a portion is missing. In the table there are some 200,000 clones, around 83% of which are singletons. The sequenced sample consisted of peripheral blood. All receptors come from a woman aged 60 to 75 with acute or convalescent COVID-19. The CDR3 runs from the conserved cysteine through the conserved F or W. A D gene is named only where the DNA matches it firmly. Not every row has a clone size; where given, it reads once, few, many or a size class.

d_gene	abundance	j_gene	v_gene	CDR3aa	CDR3nt
NA	NA	TRBJ1-2	TRBV18	CASSPSGFGYTF	TGTGCCAGCTCACCATCAGGGTTTGGCTACACCTTC
NA	NA	TRBJ1-1	TRBV28	CASSTGRGKAFF	TGTGCCAGCAGTACAGGGAGGGGGAAAGCTTTCTTT
TRBD2	NA	TRBJ2-1	TRBV10-3	CAIRARLAGGSNEQFF	TGTGCCATCAGGGCCAGACTAGCGGGAGGATCCAATGAGCAGTTCTTC
TRBD2	NA	TRBJ2-7	TRBV4-1	CASSLEGGGRYEQYF	TGCGCCAGCAGCCTCGAGGGGGGCGGGAGGTACGAGCAGTACTTC
NA	NA	TRBJ2-7	TRBV28	CASSSSFYEQYF	TGTGCCAGCAGTTCCTCCTTCTACGAGCAGTACTTC
NA	NA	TRBJ2-5	TRBV28	CASTEGGQTETQYF	TGTGCCAGCACGGAGGGAGGTCAAACAGAGACCCAGTACTTC
NA	NA	TRBJ1-1	TRBV10-2	CASSATQAGGTEAFF	TGCGCCAGCAGTGCGACACAGGCGGGAGGCACTGAAGCTTTCTTT
TRBD1	NA	TRBJ1-2	TRBV10-3	CAISVDRVDHGYTF	TGTGCCATCAGTGTAGACAGGGTTGATCATGGCTACACCTTC
NA	NA	TRBJ2-5	TRBV28	CASSLAGAGETQYF	TGTGCCAGCAGTTTAGCGGGGGCTGGGGAGACCCAGTACTTC
TRBD1	NA	TRBJ2-7	TRBV5-1	CASSRGTGGGGEQYF	TGCGCCAGCAGCCGAGGTACAGGGGGAGGTGGCGAGCAGTACTTC
NA	NA	TRBJ2-6	TRBV1	CTSSQGIRLGANVLTF	TGCACCAGCAGCCAAGGAATCAGGCTGGGGGCCAACGTCCTGACTTTC
NA	once	TRBJ1-6	TRBV28	CASSFLGGAYNSPLHF	TGTGCCAGCAGTTTTCTAGGGGGGGCCTATAATTCACCCCTCCACTTT
NA	NA	TRBJ1-2	TRBV6-5	CASSYYAGGYTF	TGTGCCAGCAGTTACTATGCGGGAGGCTACACCTTC
TRBD2	NA	TRBJ2-3	TRBV6-5	CASLVSGRASDTQYF	TGTGCCAGCCTGGTGAGCGGGAGGGCCTCAGATACGCAGTATTTT
TRBD2	NA	TRBJ2-7	TRBV19	CASSPGLAGAYEQYF	TGTGCCAGTAGTCCCGGACTAGCGGGAGCTTACGAGCAGTACTTC
NA	NA	TRBJ1-4	TRBV6-1	CASSEGSLNEKLFF	TGTGCCAGCAGTGAAGGGAGTCTAAATGAAAAGCTGTTTTTT
NA	NA	TRBJ1-1	TRBV19	CASIRRPGHHLNTEAFF	TGTGCCAGTATCCGACGACCGGGACACCACCTGAACACTGAAGCTTTCTTT
TRBD2	NA	TRBJ2-1	TRBV19	CASSMGLAGNNEQFF	TGTGCCAGTAGTATGGGACTAGCGGGAAACAATGAGCAGTTCTTC
NA	NA	TRBJ2-7	TRBV7-2	CASSSIGSYEQYF	TGTGCCAGCAGCTCTATAGGGAGTTACGAGCAGTACTTC
TRBD1	NA	TRBJ1-2	TRBV28	CASNPSAGTGGGDGYTF	TGTGCCAGCAACCCGTCGGCTGGGACAGGGGGCGGGGATGGCTACACCTTC
TRBD1	once	TRBJ2-7	TRBV4-1	CASSQARDSRGSYEQYF	TGCGCCAGCAGCCAAGCCCGGGACAGCCGAGGATCCTACGAGCAGTACTTC
NA	NA	TRBJ1-2	TRBV27	CASSRPGGGGYTF	TGTGCCAGCAGTCGCCCGGGGGGAGGTGGCTACACCTTC
TRBD1	NA	TRBJ2-1	TRBV5-1	CASSYSGTGLNEQFF	TGCGCCAGCAGCTACTCCGGGACAGGTCTAAATGAGCAGTTCTTC
NA	NA	TRBJ2-7	TRBV6-6	CASSYRDFDEQYF	TGTGCCAGCAGTTACCGGGACTTCGACGAGCAGTACTTC
TRBD1	NA	TRBJ1-1	TRBV19	CASSKLGTALTEAFF	TGTGCCAGTAGTAAGCTCGGGACAGCCCTCACTGAAGCTTTCTTT
NA	NA	TRBJ2-5	TRBV7-3	CASSRTVQETQYF	TGTGCCAGCAGCCGGACAGTACAAGAGACCCAGTACTTC
TRBD2	few	TRBJ2-5	TRBV9	CASSVLPLAGGQETQYF	TGTGCCAGCAGCGTCCTCCCCCTAGCGGGAGGGCAAGAGACCCAGTACTTC
NA	NA	TRBJ1-5	TRBV6-1	CASSEGASGQPQHF	TGTGCCAGCAGTGAAGGAGCGTCGGGTCAGCCCCAGCATTTT
TRBD1	few	TRBJ2-2	TRBV25-1	CASSIQGAGTGELFF	TGTGCCAGCAGTATCCAGGGGGCCGGCACCGGGGAGCTGTTTTTT
NA	NA	TRBJ1-5	TRBV19	CASSISGRSNQPQHF	TGTGCCAGTAGTATTTCGGGGAGGAGCAATCAGCCCCAGCATTTT
NA	NA	TRBJ1-4	TRBV5-8	CASRFGQILSEKLFF	TGTGCCAGCAGATTTGGACAGATTCTGAGTGAAAAACTGTTTTTT
NA	NA	TRBJ2-7	TRBV18	CASSPFMGGYEQYF	TGTGCCAGCTCACCGTTTATGGGGGGCTACGAGCAGTACTTC
TRBD1	NA	TRBJ2-7	TRBV18	CASSLGTGFTYEQYF	TGTGCCAGCTCACTCGGGACAGGGTTTACCTACGAGCAGTACTTC
TRBD1	NA	TRBJ1-5	TRBV19	CASSQGTGDQPQHF	TGTGCCAGTAGCCAGGGGACAGGCGATCAGCCCCAGCATTTT
NA	NA	TRBJ1-3	TRBV4-1	CASSQYYKIAGNTIYF	TGCGCCAGCAGCCAGTACTACAAAATTGCTGGAAACACCATATATTTT
TRBD1	NA	TRBJ1-6	TRBV14	CASSQRPGQGFSPLHF	TGTGCCAGCAGCCAACGCCCGGGACAGGGGTTTTCACCCCTCCACTTT
NA	NA	TRBJ2-1	TRBV12-3/TRBV12-4	CASKTVNNEQFF	TGTGCCAGCAAGACAGTTAACAATGAGCAGTTCTTC
NA	NA	TRBJ2-3	TRBV28	CASSLAAGFPPTQYF	TGTGCCAGCAGTTTAGCCGCAGGGTTCCCTCCTACGCAGTATTTT
NA	NA	TRBJ2-3	TRBV6-5	CANSGTRTDTQYF	TGTGCCAACTCCGGGACTCGCACAGATACGCAGTATTTT
TRBD1	NA	TRBJ2-3	TRBV6-1	CASSEYFGSGTGVTDTQYF	TGTGCCAGCAGTGAATATTTTGGTTCCGGGACAGGAGTTACAGATACGCAGTATTTT
TRBD1	NA	TRBJ1-1	TRBV6-5	CASRAGTGGSTEAFF	TGTGCCAGCAGAGCAGGAACAGGGGGCAGCACTGAAGCTTTCTTT
NA	NA	TRBJ1-3	TRBV5-4	CASSLNRAGNTIYF	TGTGCCAGCAGCTTGAACAGGGCTGGAAACACCATATATTTT
NA	NA	TRBJ1-3	TRBV29-1	CSVEIGVGNTIYF	TGCAGCGTTGAGATCGGGGTCGGAAACACCATATATTTT
NA	NA	TRBJ2-5	TRBV19	CASSSQGVGETQYF	TGTGCCAGTAGTTCGCAAGGGGTGGGAGAGACCCAGTACTTC
NA	NA	TRBJ2-3	TRBV20-1	CSASRGTTSTDTQYF	TGCAGTGCTAGTAGGGGAACGACTAGCACAGATACGCAGTATTTT
TRBD1	NA	TRBJ1-5	TRBV19	CASRLDRGISNQPQHF	TGTGCCAGTAGACTGGACAGGGGGATTAGCAATCAGCCCCAGCATTTT
TRBD1	NA	TRBJ1-2	TRBV28	CASSQGAKNGYTF	TGTGCCAGCAGTCAGGGGGCGAAGAATGGCTACACCTTC
TRBD2	NA	TRBJ2-1	TRBV11-2	CASSLDRSGRSYNEQFF	TGTGCCAGCAGCTTAGATCGTAGCGGGAGGTCCTACAATGAGCAGTTCTTC
NA	NA	TRBJ1-3	TRBV21-1	CASSKAGGFGVPRYF	TGTGCCAGCAGCAAAGCCGGAGGGTTTGGGGTCCCCCGATATTTT
NA	once	TRBJ2-2	TRBV7-9	CASRLQVSGELFF	TGTGCCAGCAGGTTACAGGTTAGCGGGGAGCTGTTTTTT
TRBD2	NA	TRBJ2-3	TRBV3-1/TRBV3-2	CASSEKPLAGVITDTQYF	TGTGCCAGCAGCGAGAAACCTTTAGCGGGTGTAATCACAGATACGCAGTATTTT
TRBD2	NA	TRBJ2-5	TRBV15	CATSRVGSGGQAQYF	TGTGCCACCAGCAGAGTGGGTAGCGGGGGCCAGGCCCAGTACTTC
TRBD2	once	TRBJ2-3	TRBV15	CATSRVASGRTDTQYF	TGTGCCACCAGCAGAGTAGCTAGCGGGAGGACAGATACGCAGTATTTT
NA	NA	TRBJ1-6	TRBV30	CAWSRVDSPLHF	TGTGCCTGGAGCCGAGTGGATTCACCCCTCCACTTT
NA	NA	TRBJ2-3	TRBV5-1	CASSFGSRGTDTQYF	TGCGCCAGCAGCTTCGGGTCCCGGGGTACAGATACGCAGTATTTT